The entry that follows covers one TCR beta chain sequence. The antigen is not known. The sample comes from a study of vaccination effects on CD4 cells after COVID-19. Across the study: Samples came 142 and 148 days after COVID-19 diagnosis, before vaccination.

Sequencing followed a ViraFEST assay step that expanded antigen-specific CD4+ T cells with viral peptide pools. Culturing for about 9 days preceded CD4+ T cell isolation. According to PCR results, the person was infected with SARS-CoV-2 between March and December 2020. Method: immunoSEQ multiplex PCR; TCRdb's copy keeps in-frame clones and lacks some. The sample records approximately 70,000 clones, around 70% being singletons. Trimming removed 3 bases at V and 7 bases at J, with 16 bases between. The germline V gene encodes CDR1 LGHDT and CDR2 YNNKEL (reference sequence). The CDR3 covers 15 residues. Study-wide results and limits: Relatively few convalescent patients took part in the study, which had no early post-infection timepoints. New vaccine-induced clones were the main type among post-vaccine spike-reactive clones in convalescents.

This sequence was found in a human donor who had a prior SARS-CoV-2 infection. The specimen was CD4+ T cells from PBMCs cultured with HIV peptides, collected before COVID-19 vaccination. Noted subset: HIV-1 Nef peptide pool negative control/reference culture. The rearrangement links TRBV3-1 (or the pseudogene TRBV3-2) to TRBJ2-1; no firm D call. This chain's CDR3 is CASSQTVQLGNEQFF. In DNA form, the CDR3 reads TGTGCCAGCAGCCAGACGGTTCAGTTGGGGAATGAGCAGTTCTTC.